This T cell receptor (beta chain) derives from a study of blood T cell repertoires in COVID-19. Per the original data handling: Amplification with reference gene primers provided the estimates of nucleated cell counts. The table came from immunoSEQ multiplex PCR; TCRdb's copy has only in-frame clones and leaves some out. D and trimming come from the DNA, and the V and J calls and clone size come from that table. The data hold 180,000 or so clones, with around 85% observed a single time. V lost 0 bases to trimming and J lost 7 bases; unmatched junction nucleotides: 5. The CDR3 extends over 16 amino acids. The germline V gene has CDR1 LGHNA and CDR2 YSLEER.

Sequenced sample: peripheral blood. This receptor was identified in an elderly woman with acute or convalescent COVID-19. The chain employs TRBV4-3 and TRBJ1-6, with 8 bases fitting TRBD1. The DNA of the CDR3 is TGCGCCAGCAGCCAAGATAGCGGACAGGGAAATTCACCCCTCCACTTT. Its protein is CASSQDSGQGNSPLHF.